One and the same sample provided the 8 T cell receptor beta chains below, sequenced in a study of prognosis after radiotherapy for stage I lung cancer. Starting from genomic DNA, TCR beta CDR3 was amplified through two-round multiplex PCR. The first round of PCR was done with primers that matched each TRBV and TRBJ gene. One entry per CDR3 protein results from TCRdb running MiXCR on the multiplex PCR reads. The table includes around 29,000 distinct CDR3 sequences, around 42% detected once. The source material was PBMCs, sampled before or after stereotactic body radiation therapy (not recorded which). These receptors were taken from a donor over 45 with non-small cell lung cancer.

This clonotype is categorized as medium-sized. This chain links TRBV6-5 with TRBJ2-1; D gene ambiguous. The V gene's germline CDR1 is MNHEY and CDR2 SVGAGI. CDR3 length: 13 amino acids. With 2 bases removed from V and 6 bases from J, the gap between germline ends came to 8 bases. CDR3 DNA sequence: TGTGCCAGCAGTTACGGAGTGGGCAATGAGCAGTTCTTC. It is translated as CASSYGVGNEQFF.

In regard to this clonotype: This may arise from a read error, as a much more abundant clone is one base away. The chain links TRBV10-3 to TRBJ2-1, with 9 positions matching TRBD2. V dropped 4 bases and J dropped 8; count of bases not matched to a gene: 12. The CDR3 covers 16 residues. CDR1 is ENHRY, CDR2 SYGVKD, per germline. This CDR3 reads CAISVVAGVGRDEQFF. The DNA for the CDR3 is TGTGCCATCAGTGTGGTAGCGGGAGTTGGACGCGATGAGCAGTTCTTC.

A remark on this clonotype: With a far larger clone one base away, a read error is the likely cause. The chain recombines TRBV6-4 with TRBJ1-3; D call uncertain. This CDR3 region has 17 residues. Trimming shortened V by 5 bases and J by 0 bases, and 17 bases separated the two germline ends. Germline CDR1 is MRHNA and CDR2 is SNTAGT. This CDR3 is CASSYLGCIGSGNTIYF. The CDR3 region has the DNA TGTGCCAGCAGTTACTTGGGGTGTATAGGCTCTGGAAACACCATATATTTT.

The V and J genes are TRBV27 and TRBJ1-6; 10 nucleotides align to TRBD1. Germline-derived CDR1 and CDR2 are MNHEY and SMNVEV (reference sequence). The V gene end was trimmed by 9 bases and the J gene end by 10 bases; junction bases not matched to a gene: 12. The CDR3 runs 15 residues. For the CDR3, the DNA is TGTGCCAGTAGTCCCCGGGACAGGGGCTGGTCACCCCTCCACTTT. It specifies CASSPRDRGWSPLHF.

This clonotype was counted ten times or more. The genes are TRBV5-1 and TRBJ2-3, with D possibly TRBD2 on 7 matching bases. The V and J ends lost 6 bases and 1 base respectively, with 12 bases between them. The CDR3 runs 14 residues. Per germline, CDR1 SGHRS and CDR2 YFSETQ. The CDR3 loop is CASKYGGRTDTQYF. The CDR3 DNA reads as TGCGCCAGCAAGTACGGGGGGCGCACAGATACGCAGTATTTT.

Notes on this clonotype: One end of the junction does not line up with germline, which may come from a read error. V gene TRBV7-2 combines with J gene TRBJ2-3; 11 positions match TRBD2. Germline CDR1 and CDR2: SGHTA and FQGNSA. This CDR3 has 15 residues. Here the CDR3 DNA reads TGTGTCAGCAGCTTACTAGCGGGGGTGCTTGGTACGCAGTATTTT. Protein sequence: CVSSLLAGVLGTQYF.

This clonotype was counted ten times or more. This sequence joins TRBV5-6 and TRBJ1-1; no definite D call. Germline CDR1 is SGHDT and CDR2 is YYEEEE. The CDR3 length is 13 residues. V dropped 4 bases and J dropped 0 bases, with 7 bases sitting between them. The CDR3 spells CASSPRVNTEAFF. The DNA for the CDR3 is TGTGCCAGCAGCCCGAGGGTGAACACTGAAGCTTTCTTT. The variable domain in full, completed from reference TRBV5-6 and TRBJ1-1, reads DAGVTQSPTHLIKTRGQQVTLRCSPKSGHDTVSWYQQALGQGPQFIFQYYEEEERQRGNFPDRFSGHQFPNYSSELNVNALLLGDSALYLCASSPRVNTEAFFGQGTRLTVV.

This clonotype appeared a few times. A read error likely explains this, since a far larger clone differs by one base. The chain carries TRBV6-9 and TRBJ1-3; D unresolved. Germline-derived CDR1 and CDR2 are MNHGY and SVAAGI. This CDR3 is built from 16 residues. DNA for the CDR3: TGTGCCAGCAGTTACACCGGGCGCCCCTCTGTAAACACCATATATTTT. Translated: CASSYTGRPSVNTIYF.